The clone carrying this T cell receptor beta chain has a count of ten or more. Antigen: not known. This sample's TCRbeta library carried unique molecular identifier barcodes. TCRdb redid the calling of the PCR reads with MiXCR, one entry per CDR3 protein. Of some 200,000 distinct CDR3 sequences in the sample, roughly 7.1% are singletons; the top ten hold 5.5%. CDR3 length: 14 residues. V lost 0 bases to trimming and J lost 2 bases, with 9 bases between them. Per germline, CDR1 SGDLS and CDR2 YYNGEE. The sample belongs to a study of T-cell reconstitution after alpha-beta-depleted transplantation in children. Overall study results and limits: Reportedly, only several hundred clones from non-depleted graft cells drove alpha-beta T-cell counts at about two months.

The specimen comprised PBMCs, sampled before TCRalphabeta/CD19-depleted stem cell transplant. This TCR was sampled from a boy aged 2 to 10 with acute lymphoblastic leukemia, due to receive a stem cell transplant. This chain links TRBV9 with TRBJ2-7; D is perhaps TRBD1 (5 bases). The CDR3 bases are TGTGCCAGCAGCGTAGCCACAGGCCCCTACGAGCAGTACTTC. Encoded protein: CASSVATGPYEQYF.